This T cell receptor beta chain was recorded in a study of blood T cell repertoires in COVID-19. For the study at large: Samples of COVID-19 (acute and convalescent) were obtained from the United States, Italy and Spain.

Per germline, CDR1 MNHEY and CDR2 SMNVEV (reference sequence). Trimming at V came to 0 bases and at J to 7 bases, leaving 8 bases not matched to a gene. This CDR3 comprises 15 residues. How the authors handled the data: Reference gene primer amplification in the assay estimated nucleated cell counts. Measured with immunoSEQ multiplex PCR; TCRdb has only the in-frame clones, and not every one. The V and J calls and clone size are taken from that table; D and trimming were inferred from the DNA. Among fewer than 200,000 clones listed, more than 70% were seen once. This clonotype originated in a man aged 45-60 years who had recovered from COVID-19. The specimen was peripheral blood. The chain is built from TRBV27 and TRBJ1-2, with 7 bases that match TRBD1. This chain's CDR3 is CASSLSRQGRGGYTF. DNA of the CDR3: TGTGCCAGCAGTTTATCCCGACAGGGAAGAGGTGGCTACACCTTC.